This T cell receptor beta chain was captured by sequencing in a study of blood T cell repertoires in COVID-19. Background on the study: The study drew acute and convalescent COVID-19 samples from the United States, Italy and Spain. Sources were T cells, B-cell-depleted T cells, or PBMCs; the material itself was cDNA or gDNA.

In the authors' methods: Amplified reference gene primers provided the basis for estimating nucleated cell counts. The protocol was immunoSEQ multiplex PCR, while the TCRdb copy is restricted to in-frame clones and leaves out a portion. Clone size and V and J calls were adopted from that table, with D and trimming inferred from the DNA. The table shows about 210,000 clones, with roughly 78% occurring only once. V was cut by 4 bases and J by 4 bases, with 16 bases left in between. This CDR3 has 14 amino acids. CDR1 SQVTM and CDR2 ANQGSEA come from the germline V gene. The chain joins TRBV29-1 to TRBJ2-5; the D gene is possibly TRBD2 (6 bases). Sequencing input: peripheral blood. This clonotype was sampled from a middle-aged woman with acute or convalescent COVID-19. CDR3 loop: CSVANVGTRETQYF. DNA for the CDR3: TGCAGCGTTGCGAATGTCGGGACTCGAGAGACCCAGTACTTC.